This T cell receptor beta chain was found in a study of Ad26.COV2.S vaccination and SARS-CoV-2 variants. Study background: This donor came from the COV1001 trial of Ad26.COV2.S. Whole-study results and caveats: Vaccine recipients posted higher spike-specific TCR breadth than their placebo counterparts. Reported post-vaccination CD8+ and CD4+ T cell responses to spike showed substantial breadth.

Using immunoSEQ multiplex PCR, the repertoire was profiled, and TCRdb retains in-frame clones only, with some absent. Of a few hundred thousand clones in the sample, around 87% are singletons; the top ten hold around 3.6%. Treatment here: 15 to 20 received Ad26.COV2.S at low or high dose, single or two shots; about 5 received placebo; per-sample allocation not given. It was on day 63 after the first vaccine or placebo injection that samples were taken. It was Wuhan-strain SARS-CoV-2 spike that the Ad26 vaccine vector expressed. The CDR3 is made up of 14 amino acids. The germline CDR1 and CDR2 sequences are LNHDA and SQIVND (reference sequence). V was pared by 3 bases and J by 6 bases, with 15 bases between. Concerning this clone: Its antigen is currently unknown.

The sample here was peripheral blood, taken in a trial of Ad26.COV2.S vaccine versus placebo. This rearrangement joins TRBV19 to TRBJ2-7; D may correspond to TRBD1 or TRBD2 (5 bases each). The TCR originated in a person between 18 and 59 years old who received the Ad26.COV2.S COVID-19 vaccine or a placebo. In nucleotides, the CDR3 is TGTGCCAGTAGTATTGTGAGGGGTTCGTCCGAGCAGTACTTC. This encodes CASSIVRGSSEQYF.